The clone carrying this TCR beta chain was seen a handful of times. As yet, its antigen is unknown. The data were produced by immunoSEQ multiplex PCR, yet TCRdb's version contains in-frame clones alone and is incomplete. This table has about 64,000 clones, around 80% appearing once. The sample is drawn from a study of OX40 agonist ivuxolimab in advanced cancers. Study observations and caveats: With doses of 0.1 to 3.0 mg/kg, CD4+ and CD8+ blood T cells had undergone clonal expansion by week 6.

CDR1 and CDR2 from the germline V gene are LGHNA and YNFKEQ. The length of the CDR3 is 13 residues. Trimming stripped 1 base from V and 11 bases from J, with 14 bases between. This sequence was found in an adult with an advanced solid tumor such as melanoma, head and neck, liver or kidney cancer. Sequencing was performed on CD4+ or CD8+ T cells sorted from blood, taken in a trial of the OX40 agonist ivuxolimab. The V and J genes are TRBV4-2 and TRBJ1-1; no reliable D call. CDR3 sequence reads: CASSQAPGLGAFF. The CDR3 nucleotides are TGTGCCAGCAGCCAAGCTCCAGGCCTGGGGGCTTTCTTT.